The 28 T cell receptor beta chains reported below all come from one sample, sequenced in a study of CD8 T cells in Susac syndrome. The authors reverse transcribed about 0.5 to 1 ug RNA with random hexamers. Each CDR3 protein is one row after TCRdb ran MiXCR on the immunoSEQ multiplex PCR reads. The table lists roughly 140,000 distinct CDR3 sequences, approximately 96% of them singletons. Sequenced sample: CD4+ T cells from PBMCs. These receptors were taken from a human donor with Susac syndrome.

V usage is TRBV20-1 and J usage is TRBJ1-4; 7 positions match TRBD1. Germline lookup yields CDR1 DFQATT and CDR2 SNEGSKA (reference sequence). This CDR3 is 13 amino acids long. After removal of 4 bases from V and 4 bases from J, the junction contained 3 bases not matched to a gene. This chain's CDR3 is CSAKDRNNEKLFF. In DNA form, the CDR3 reads TGCAGTGCTAAGGACAGGAATAATGAAAAACTGTTTTTT.

This sequence joins TRBV4-1 and TRBJ1-1; D ambiguous. Germline values: CDR1 MGHRA, CDR2 YSYEKL. There are 14 residues in the CDR3. Trimming stripped 1 base from V and 0 bases from J, with 6 bases between. In DNA form, the CDR3 reads TGCGCCAGCAGCCAAGGTCTACTGAACACTGAAGCTTTCTTT. This encodes CASSQGLLNTEAFF.

The chain uses TRBV20-1 and TRBJ2-7; D is uncertain. Germline V CDR1 and CDR2: DFQATT, SNEGSKA (reference sequence). The CDR3 extends over 11 amino acids. V was trimmed by 1 base and J by 0 bases, leaving 1 base between them. CDR3 DNA: TGCAGTGCTAGAGGCTCCTACGAGCAGTACTTC. The encoded protein is CSARGSYEQYF.

The chain is built from TRBV29-1 and TRBJ1-5; D unresolved. Germline V gene lookup returns CDR1 SQVTM and CDR2 ANQGSEA. V dropped 7 bases and J dropped 0 bases, with 7 bases sitting between them. This CDR3 contains 12 residues. The chain's CDR3 is CSACNSNQPQHF. As DNA, the CDR3 is TGCAGCGCTTGTAATAGCAATCAGCCCCAGCATTTT.

The CDR3 bases are TGTGCCAGCAGTTACGCGGGACGGTCACCCCTCCACTTT. Encoded protein: CASSYAGRSPLHF. The chain recombines TRBV6-5 with TRBJ1-6; perhaps TRBD1 as D (5 bases). Between the trimmed V and J ends, which lost 2 bases and 10 bases, there was a span of 9 bases. The CDR3 is made up of 13 amino acids. Per germline, CDR1 MNHEY and CDR2 SVGAGI.

The CDR3 loop reads CASSYRGQQETQYF. In DNA form, the CDR3 reads TGTGCCAGCAGCTACCGGGGACAACAAGAGACCCAGTACTTC. V is TRBV3-1 and J is TRBJ2-5; tentative D call: TRBD1 (6 bases). The CDR3 runs to 14 residues. Germline V gene data show CDR1 as LGHDT and CDR2 as YNNKEL (reference sequence). V was trimmed by 5 bases and J by 2 bases, leaving 12 bases between them.

The chain links TRBV6-5 to TRBJ1-6; D not certain. Germline-derived CDR1 and CDR2 are MNHEY and SVGAGI. The CDR3 consists of 13 residues. Trimming stripped 8 bases from V and 7 bases from J, with 12 bases between. The CDR3 region is CASRTALNSPLHF. CDR3 sequence (DNA): TGTGCCAGCCGAACAGCCCTCAATTCACCCCTCCACTTT.

The chain combines TRBV20-1 with TRBJ2-7, with D possibly TRBD1 on 6 matching bases. Trimming pared 4 bases from V and 0 bases from J, leaving 13 bases between. Germline V gene data show CDR1 as DFQATT and CDR2 as SNEGSKA (reference sequence). The CDR3 runs 14 residues. The CDR3 loop reads CSANHGTHSYEQYF. CDR3 coding DNA: TGCAGTGCTAACCACGGGACACACTCCTACGAGCAGTACTTC.

This clonotype occurred once. CDR3 loop: CASSLGVRGTEAFF. CDR3 sequence (DNA): TGCGCCAGCAGCTTGGGGGTCAGGGGGACTGAAGCTTTCTTT. The chain joins TRBV5-1 to TRBJ1-1, with 7 positions matching TRBD1. Germline trimming cut 0 bases from V and 5 bases from J; bases unmatched to any gene: 4. The CDR3 consists of 14 residues. Germline loops: CDR1 SGHRS, CDR2 YFSETQ.

Only a few counts were recorded for this clonotype. CDR3 bases: TGTGCCAGCAGTAGACAGGGGGCAAGGGATCAGCCCCAGCATTTT. Protein: CASSRQGARDQPQHF. The chain links TRBV6-1 to TRBJ1-5; 10 bases align to TRBD1. V lost 5 bases and J lost 5; bases outside the gene matches: 6. From germline, CDR1 is MNHNS and CDR2 SASEGT. The CDR3 consists of 15 residues.

The chain joins TRBV6-6 to TRBJ2-7; TRBD1 agrees at 8 bases. Germline V gene lookup returns CDR1 MNHNY and CDR2 SVGAGI (reference sequence). The V gene end was trimmed by 4 bases and the J gene end by 5 bases; junction bases not matched to a gene: 4. This CDR3 contains 13 residues. The CDR3 sequence: CASSWDRSDEQYF. The CDR3 DNA is TGTGCCAGCAGTTGGGACAGGTCCGACGAGCAGTACTTC.

The chain is built from TRBV24-1 and TRBJ2-1; D ambiguous. The ends were cut back, 0 bases at V and 7 bases at J, with 3 bases in the middle. The CDR3 extends over 12 amino acids. CDR1 and CDR2 (germline): KGHDR, SFDVKD. CDR3 nucleotides: TGTGCCACCAGTGATTTGAGGAATGAGCAGTTCTTC. It codes for CATSDLRNEQFF.

The CDR3 coding sequence is TGTGCCAGCAGCGCGGGACAGCCTGGGGCCAACGTCCTGACTTTC. It codes for CASSAGQPGANVLTF. The chain uses TRBV25-1 and TRBJ2-6; possible D gene TRBD1, 7 bases. The ends were cut back, 6 bases at V and 2 bases at J, with 11 bases in the middle. The germline CDR1 and CDR2 sequences are MGHDK and SYGVNS. This CDR3 contains 15 residues.

The CDR3 protein is CAIYGQGGEAFF. CDR3 nucleotides: TGTGCTATTTATGGACAGGGTGGTGAAGCTTTCTTT. The V call is TRBV12-5, the J call TRBJ1-1; 8 bases align to TRBD1. The CDR3 extends over 12 amino acids. After removal of 10 bases from V and 7 bases from J, the junction contained 8 bases not matched to a gene. Germline V gene data show CDR1 as LGHNT and CDR2 as FRNRAP.

V and J are TRBV7-2 and TRBJ1-6, with D maybe TRBD1 (6 bases). V was cut by 6 bases and J by 10 bases, with 13 bases left in between. The length of the CDR3 is 13 residues. Germline CDR1 and CDR2: SGHTA and FQGNSA. CDR3 in amino acids: CASRPQGASPLHF. The CDR3 DNA follows: TGTGCCAGCAGGCCACAGGGCGCGTCACCCCTCCACTTT. The full variable domain, rest sourced from reference TRBV7-2 and TRBJ1-6, is GAGVSQSPSNKVTEKGKDVELRCDPISGHTALYWYRQSLGQGLEFLIYFQGNSAPDKSGLPSDRFSAERTGGSVSTLTIQRTQQEDSAVYLCASRPQGASPLHFGNGTRLTVT.

This rearrangement joins TRBV7-9 to TRBJ1-4; the match to TRBD1 covers 9 bases. Germline CDR1 reads SEHNR; CDR2 reads FQNEAQ (reference sequence). After removal of 4 bases from V and 7 bases from J, the junction contained 7 bases not matched to a gene. The CDR3 sequence is 15 residues long. DNA of the CDR3: TGTGCCAGCAGCTCGGGACAGGGAGAAGGTGAAAAACTGTTTTTT. It encodes CASSSGQGEGEKLFF.

V usage is TRBV1 and J usage is TRBJ2-1; TRBD1 is taken as the D call from the table, unchecked against the DNA. TRBV1 is reported as a pseudogene. The CDR3 runs 17 residues. In nucleotides, the CDR3 is TGCACCAGCAGCCCAAGCCCCGGGGGGAGCTCCTACAATGAGCAGTTCTTC. This translates into CTSSPSPGGSSYNEQFF.

This chain joins TRBV29-1 and TRBJ2-1; 10 nucleotides line up with TRBD2. The V segment lost 7 bases and the J segment 4 bases; nucleotides outside the gene matches: 13. Per the germline V gene, CDR1 is SQVTM and CDR2 is ANQGSEA. This CDR3 is built from 16 residues. The CDR3: CSGRDVRLAGYNEQFF. DNA of the CDR3: TGCAGCGGCCGAGACGTGCGACTAGCGGGTTACAATGAGCAGTTCTTC.

The rearrangement links TRBV29-1 to TRBJ1-1; D is uncertain. This CDR3 has 13 residues. The germline V and J ends were trimmed by 0 bases and 0 bases, with 5 bases remaining between them. In germline, CDR1 is SQVTM, CDR2 ANQGSEA. The CDR3 protein is CSVEEELNTEAFF. DNA for the CDR3: TGCAGCGTTGAAGAGGAGTTGAACACTGAAGCTTTCTTT.

The chain recombines TRBV2 with TRBJ2-5; TRBD1 is a possible D gene (6 bases). The CDR3 runs 15 residues. Germline V gene lookup returns CDR1 SNHLY and CDR2 FYNNEI. Trimming removed 6 bases at V and 5 bases at J, with 19 bases between. The CDR3: CASRAQGSIEETQYF. CDR3 coding DNA: TGTGCCAGCAGAGCACAGGGCTCGATAGAGGAGACCCAGTACTTC.

CDR3 in DNA: TGCAGTGCTAGAGTGAATAGCGCAGATACGCAGTATTTT. Its protein is CSARVNSADTQYF. The V and J genes are TRBV20-1 and TRBJ2-3; D is possibly TRBD2 (5 bases). Trimming took off 1 base at V and 4 bases at J, with 9 bases between the two ends. Germline loops: CDR1 DFQATT, CDR2 SNEGSKA (reference sequence). The CDR3 length is 13 residues.

The V call is TRBV9, the J call TRBJ2-6; either TRBD1 or TRBD2 may fit D (6 bases each). This CDR3 is 16 amino acids long. CDR1 SGDLS and CDR2 YYNGEE come from the germline V gene. The V gene lost 7 bases and the J gene lost 2 bases, with 16 bases spanning the gap. In DNA form, the CDR3 reads TGTGCCAGCGGGACAAGAGGGGGGACTGGGGCCAACGTCCTGACTTTC. This sequence encodes CASGTRGGTGANVLTF.

The chain links TRBV20-1 to TRBJ2-4; 11 nucleotides match TRBD1. CDR1 is DFQATT and CDR2 is SNEGSKA in the germline V gene (reference sequence). There are 13 residues in the CDR3. The CDR3 spells CSVIRDRGDIQYF. In DNA, the CDR3 is TGCAGCGTCATCCGGGACAGGGGGGACATTCAGTACTTC.

This chain joins TRBV29-1 and TRBJ2-7; D assignment may be TRBD1 or TRBD2 (5 bases each). Trimming stripped 7 bases from V and 2 bases from J, with 18 bases between. The CDR3 length is 14 residues. CDR1 SQVTM and CDR2 ANQGSEA come from the germline V gene. The CDR3, as DNA: TGCAGCGCTCGGGGCGGAGTTCCTCCCTACGAGCAGTACTTC. Translation gives CSARGGVPPYEQYF.

The rearrangement links TRBV4-1 to TRBJ1-2, with D unclear. Germline lookup yields CDR1 MGHRA and CDR2 YSYEKL. The V end was cut by 1 base, the J end by 4 bases, with 13 bases between. This CDR3 is 15 amino acids long. The CDR3 loop reads CASSQATGSSYGYTF. In DNA, the CDR3 is TGCGCCAGCAGCCAAGCAACGGGCTCGAGCTATGGCTACACCTTC.

The chain is built from TRBV11-2 and TRBJ2-3, with 8 bases aligning to TRBD2. Germline lookup yields CDR1 SGHAT and CDR2 FQNNGV. The CDR3 is made up of 17 amino acids. V was pared by 2 bases and J by 7 bases, with 14 bases of the junction left unmatched. The CDR3 DNA reads TGTGCCAGCAGCTTAAAGGGAACTAGCGGCTTCCCGAATACGCAGTATTTT. Translating gives CASSLKGTSGFPNTQYF.

The genes are TRBV4-2 and TRBJ2-5, with 7 bases that match TRBD2. The CDR3 is 15 residues long. Germline loops: CDR1 LGHNA, CDR2 YNFKEQ. V lost 2 bases and J lost 9; bases outside the gene matches: 12. The CDR3 DNA reads TGTGCCAGCAGCCAATCTAGCGGCCTCGAAGGGGCCCAGTACTTC. Residues: CASSQSSGLEGAQYF.

V and J are TRBV6-5 and TRBJ2-2; the D is unclear. The CDR3 is 13 amino acids. Germline CDR1 reads MNHEY; CDR2 reads SVGAGI. Trimming removed 7 bases at V and 2 bases at J, with 8 bases between. For the CDR3, the DNA is TGTGCCAGCATAAGGTCTAACACCGGGGAGCTGTTTTTT. This sequence encodes CASIRSNTGELFF.